These T cell receptor beta chains were read from a single sample in a study of neurological immune-mediated disorders. MiXCR, applied by TCRdb to the 5' RACE reads, yields one record per CDR3 protein. The sample has some 38,000 distinct CDR3 sequences, more than 9.5% seen once; the top ten hold approximately 4%. The sequencing input was PBMCs. These receptors came from a man aged 60-69 years with HTLV-1-associated myelopathy (HAM/TSP). Both conserved end residues are part of each CDR3. The D gene is left open where the match is weak. Rows give clone size only sometimes, using once, few, many, or a class for an expanded clone.

V: TRBV7-3
size: many
D: TRBD1
J: TRBJ2-3
CDR3: CASSLGQGRADTQYF
DNA: TGTGCCAGCAGCCTCGGACAGGGGCGGGCAGATACGCAGTATTTT

V: TRBV4-1
size: many
D: TRBD1
J: TRBJ1-2
CDR3: CASSQDMDRGTYGYTF
DNA: TGCGCCAGCAGCCAAGATATGGACAGGGGGACTTATGGCTACACCTTC

V: TRBV6-6
size: many
D: TRBD1
J: TRBJ1-2
CDR3: CASSSNRQGGGYTF
DNA: TGTGCCAGCAGTTCCAATCGTCAGGGGGGTGGCTACACCTTC

V: TRBV12-3/TRBV12-4
size: many
D: .
J: TRBJ2-6
CDR3: CASSPRTRAGANVLTF
DNA: TGTGCCAGCAGTCCGCGAACGAGGGCTGGGGCCAACGTCCTGACTTTC

V: TRBV4-1
size: .
D: .
J: TRBJ2-2
CDR3: CASSPKGGSAGELFF
DNA: TGCGCCAGCAGCCCCAAGGGTGGGAGTGCTGGGGAGCTGTTTTTT

V: TRBV10-3
size: many
D: .
J: TRBJ2-3
CDR3: CAISESKPYDTQYF
DNA: TGTGCCATCAGTGAGTCGAAACCGTACGATACGCAGTATTTT

V: TRBV28
size: many
D: .
J: TRBJ2-7
CDR3: CASSPSAGGEQYF
DNA: TGTGCCAGCAGTCCCTCGGCAGGGGGGGAGCAGTACTTC

V: TRBV5-1
size: many
D: .
J: TRBJ2-1
CDR3: CASSLVSDYNEQFF
DNA: TGCGCCAGCAGCTTGGTCTCCGACTACAATGAGCAGTTCTTC

V: TRBV3-1
size: many
D: .
J: TRBJ2-7
CDR3: CASSQAGRAYEQYF
DNA: TGTGCCAGCAGCCAAGCGGGCCGGGCCTACGAGCAGTACTTC

V: TRBV3-1
size: .
D: .
J: TRBJ2-3
CDR3: CASSQGNEQYFGPGLDTQYF
DNA: .

V: TRBV20-1
size: .
D: TRBD2
J: TRBJ2-3
CDR3: CSAQLAGGPGDTQYF
DNA: TGCAGTGCTCAGCTAGCGGGAGGGCCCGGGGATACGCAGTATTTT

V: TRBV25-1
size: many
D: TRBD1
J: TRBJ2-1
CDR3: CASSPSPGTGAYNEQFF
DNA: TGTGCCAGCAGCCCCTCCCCCGGGACAGGCGCCTACAATGAGCAGTTCTTC

V: TRBV5-1
size: many
D: TRBD1
J: TRBJ2-2
CDR3: CASSLAGGTGGTGELFF
DNA: TGCGCCAGCAGCTTGGCCGGCGGGACAGGGGGTACCGGGGAGCTGTTTTTT

V: TRBV9
size: many
D: TRBD1
J: TRBJ1-6
CDR3: CASSVEVTGPLPLHF
DNA: TGTGCCAGCAGCGTAGAAGTGACAGGGCCGCTACCCCTCCACTTT

V: TRBV6-2/TRBV6-3
size: many
D: .
J: TRBJ1-2
CDR3: CASTRDGASGYTF
DNA: TGTGCCAGCACCAGGGACGGTGCTAGTGGCTACACCTTC

V: TRBV20-1
size: .
D: .
J: TRBJ2-7
CDR3: CSASALRTYEQYF
DNA: TGCAGTGCTAGTGCACTCCGGACCTACGAGCAGTACTTC

V: TRBV20-1
size: many
D: TRBD2
J: TRBJ2-5
CDR3: CSAGTSGRVETQYF
DNA: TGCAGTGCTGGGACTAGCGGGAGGGTGGAGACCCAGTACTTC

V: TRBV25-1
size: many
D: .
J: TRBJ2-7
CDR3: CASSLGVWEEQYF
DNA: TGTGCCAGCAGTTTAGGGGTTTGGGAAGAGCAGTACTTC

V: TRBV5-6
size: many
D: TRBD1
J: TRBJ2-5
CDR3: CASSLRQGTKTQYF
DNA: TGTGCCAGCAGCTTGAGACAGGGGACAAAGACCCAGTACTTC

V: TRBV4-1
size: many
D: .
J: TRBJ1-1
CDR3: CASSQERSRAAFF
DNA: TGCGCCAGCAGCCAAGAGAGGTCGCGGGCGGCTTTCTTT

V: TRBV5-1
size: many
D: .
J: TRBJ2-7
CDR3: CASSLGPAGTGTYEQYF
DNA: TGCGCCAGCAGCTTGGGTCCGGCAGGGACTGGTACCTACGAGCAGTACTTC

V: TRBV7-9
size: .
D: .
J: TRBJ2-7
CDR3: CVSSPPSSDYEQYF
DNA: TGTGTCAGCAGCCCCCCCAGTTCCGACTACGAGCAGTACTTC

V: TRBV29-1
size: .
D: TRBD1
J: TRBJ1-2
CDR3: CSVDSAGQGYGYPF
DNA: TGCAGCGTTGACTCGGCGGGACAGGGTTATGGCTACCCCTTT

V: TRBV5-1
size: many
D: .
J: TRBJ2-7
CDR3: CASSINPGGYEQYF
DNA: TGCGCCAGCAGCATCAACCCCGGCGGCTACGAGCAGTACTTC

V: TRBV10-3
size: .
D: TRBD1
J: TRBJ2-7
CDR3: CATSPVGGQGAIEQYF
DNA: TGTGCCACTTCCCCTGTGGGGGGACAGGGTGCTATCGAGCAGTACTTC

V: TRBV5-1
size: many
D: TRBD1
J: TRBJ2-3
CDR3: CASSDLTGGYTDTQYF
DNA: TGCGCCAGCAGCGACCTAACAGGGGGTTATACAGATACGCAGTATTTT

V: TRBV5-1
size: many
D: .
J: TRBJ2-1
CDR3: CASSKGTNRDEQFF
DNA: TGCGCCAGCAGCAAAGGGACAAACAGGGATGAGCAGTTCTTC

V: TRBV7-9
size: many
D: TRBD1
J: TRBJ1-2
CDR3: CASSPGRQGEYTF
DNA: TGTGCCAGCAGCCCGGGCCGACAGGGAGAATACACCTTC

V: TRBV7-3
size: medium-sized
D: .
J: TRBJ2-2
CDR3: CASSLGNGELFF
DNA: TGTGCCAGCAGCTTAGGGAACGGGGAGCTGTTTTTT

V: TRBV29-1
size: many
D: .
J: TRBJ2-5
CDR3: CSVVSQETQYF
DNA: TGCAGCGTTGTCTCCCAAGAGACCCAGTACTTC

V: TRBV5-1
size: many
D: .
J: TRBJ2-3
CDR3: CASSDSLTSTDTQYF
DNA: TGCGCCAGCAGCGACTCACTCACTAGCACAGATACGCAGTATTTT

V: TRBV3-1
size: .
D: .
J: TRBJ1-1
CDR3: CASSQAGPSKSREAFF
DNA: TGTGCCAGCAGCCAAGCCGGTCCGTCAAAATCGAGGGAAGCTTTCTTT

V: TRBV19
size: many
D: TRBD1
J: TRBJ1-1
CDR3: CASSGRRTGNTEAFF
DNA: TGTGCCAGTAGTGGCCGGCGGACAGGGAACACTGAAGCTTTCTTT

V: TRBV3-1
size: many
D: TRBD2
J: TRBJ2-3
CDR3: CASSQDEGLAGEGSDTQYF
DNA: TGTGCCAGCAGCCAAGATGAAGGACTAGCGGGAGAAGGGTCAGATACGCAGTATTTT

V: TRBV5-1
size: many
D: .
J: TRBJ1-1
CDR3: CASSPNGQGVDTEAFF
DNA: TGCGCCAGCAGCCCAAATGGCCAAGGGGTGGACACTGAAGCTTTCTTT

V: TRBV27
size: many
D: TRBD1
J: TRBJ2-5
CDR3: CASSRKGTGGQETQYF
DNA: TGTGCCAGCAGCCGCAAAGGGACAGGGGGCCAAGAGACCCAGTACTTC

V: TRBV20-1
size: medium-sized
D: .
J: TRBJ1-1
CDR3: CSARDPPAGANTEAFF
DNA: TGCAGTGCTAGAGATCCCCCGGCAGGCGCGAACACTGAAGCTTTCTTT

V: TRBV2
size: many
D: .
J: TRBJ2-5
CDR3: CASSQDRTQETQYF
DNA: TGTGCCAGCAGCCAAGATAGGACCCAAGAGACCCAGTACTTC

V: TRBV6-2/TRBV6-3
size: few
D: TRBD1
J: TRBJ2-7
CDR3: CASSPWTGGGSYEQYF
DNA: TGTGCCAGCAGTCCGTGGACAGGGGGAGGATCCTACGAGCAGTACTTC

V: TRBV20-1
size: many
D: .
J: TRBJ2-3
CDR3: CSARAGTSVADTQYF
DNA: TGCAGTGCTAGAGCGGGGACTTCCGTGGCAGATACGCAGTATTTT

V: TRBV3-1
size: many
D: .
J: TRBJ1-1
CDR3: CASSHTGTENTEAFF
DNA: TGTGCCAGCAGCCACACCGGGACTGAGAACACTGAAGCTTTCTTT

V: TRBV5-1
size: many
D: .
J: TRBJ2-1
CDR3: CASDHHPGHIFQFF
DNA: TGCGCCAGCGACCATCACCCGGGACACATCTTCCAGTTCTTC

V: TRBV5-1
size: many
D: TRBD1
J: TRBJ1-4
CDR3: CASSLADREKLFF
DNA: TGCGCCAGCAGCTTGGCGGACAGGGAAAAACTGTTTTTT